These 30 T cell receptor beta chains share one sample of origin, sequenced in a study of preoperative IRX-2 immunotherapy in early breast cancer. The table came from immunoSEQ multiplex PCR; TCRdb's copy has only in-frame clones and leaves some out. The sample holds roughly 5,500 clones, 73% seen once. This sample's treatment: preoperative locoregional IRX-2 cytokine immunotherapy. The sequences come from tumor tissue, collected before IRX-2 immunotherapy. These receptors were taken from a human donor with breast cancer.

V usage is TRBV19 and J usage is TRBJ2-1, with 7 bases matching TRBD1. There are 16 residues in the CDR3. J lost 7 bases, V lost 1 base, and 10 bases had no gene match. CDR1 LNHDA and CDR2 SQIVND come from the germline V gene (reference sequence). The CDR3: CASSIGPGQRLNEQFF. CDR3 nucleotides: TGTGCCAGTAGTATAGGTCCGGGACAGAGGCTAAATGAGCAGTTCTTC.

The chain uses TRBV5-1 and TRBJ1-1, with no clear D. The V and J ends lost 3 bases and 4 bases respectively, with 16 bases between them. Germline-derived CDR1 and CDR2 are SGHRS and YFSETQ. The CDR3 sequence is 15 residues long. The CDR3 DNA reads as TGCGCCAGCAGCTCGATTGTTTCGGGTGGCACTGAAGCTTTCTTT. This sequence encodes CASSSIVSGGTEAFF.

This sequence joins TRBV11-3 and TRBJ2-3; D remains ambiguous. The CDR3 covers 15 residues. V lost 8 bases, J lost 0 bases, and 15 bases lay in between. The germline gives CDR1 SGHNT, CDR2 YENEEA. In DNA, the CDR3 is TGTGCCAGCCGTTCCACGGCTCCTAGCACAGATACGCAGTATTTT. Its translation: CASRSTAPSTDTQYF.

J is TRBJ2-7 and V is TRBV6-8; D not resolved. V was shortened by 3 bases and J by 0 bases, with 9 bases between the two germline ends. CDR1 is MNHGY, CDR2 SAAAGT, per germline. CDR3 size: 14 residues. This chain's CDR3 is CASSYQPSSYEQYF. Written as DNA, the CDR3 is TGTGCCAGCAGTTATCAGCCTAGCTCCTACGAGCAGTACTTC.

The chain joins TRBV28 to TRBJ2-1; 8 nucleotides agree with TRBD2. This CDR3 region has 14 residues. V lost 3 bases to trimming and J lost 5 bases; unmatched junction nucleotides: 3. CDR1 and CDR2 (germline): MDHEN, SYDVKM. The CDR3 coding sequence is TGTGCCAGCAGTTTTAAGCGGGGGAACAATGAGCAGTTCTTC. Amino acid sequence: CASSFKRGNNEQFF.

The rearrangement uses TRBV28 and TRBJ2-1; TRBD2 is a possible D gene (6 bases). V was clipped by 5 bases and J by 15 bases, with 20 bases between them. Looked up from germline, CDR1 is MDHEN and CDR2 is SYDVKM. This CDR3 region has 13 residues. CDR3 amino acids: CASSGGTAVLVFF. In DNA, the CDR3 is TGTGCCAGCAGTGGGGGGACTGCGGTCCTCGTGTTCTTC.

The chain couples TRBV29-1 to TRBJ1-4; D is unresolved. The CDR3 covers 13 residues. CDR1 is SQVTM and CDR2 is ANQGSEA in the germline V gene. The V gene lost 5 bases and the J gene lost 0 bases, with 7 bases spanning the gap. CDR3 nucleotide sequence: TGCAGCGTTTCCAAGACAACTAATGAAAAACTGTTTTTT. Residues: CSVSKTTNEKLFF.

Details on this clone: Compared with germline, one end of the junction differs, possibly owing to a read error. The rearrangement links TRBV6-8 to TRBJ1-4; TRBD1 matches 8 bases. Germline-derived CDR1 and CDR2 are MNHGY and SAAAGT. The CDR3 runs to 19 residues. CDR3 sequence: CASSHSQGDGTATNEKLFF. The CDR3 DNA follows: TGTGCCAGCAGTCACTCACAGGGGGATGGGACTGCAACTAATGAAAAACTGTTTTTT.

This chain uses TRBV5-1 with TRBJ2-5; D call uncertain. The germline V gene has CDR1 SGHRS and CDR2 YFSETQ. The CDR3 is 15 amino acids. Trimming stripped 4 bases from V and 2 bases from J, with 15 bases between. In DNA, the CDR3 is TGCGCCAGCAGCCCTGGGGTTGGCAGGCAAGAGACCCAGTACTTC. This codes for CASSPGVGRQETQYF.

This clone was counted between two and nine times. This CDR3 reads CASSLSLSYNEQFF. CDR3 nucleotides: TGTGCCAGCAGCTTAAGCCTCTCCTACAATGAGCAGTTCTTC. The chain links TRBV7-5 to TRBJ2-1; TRBD2 was called by the table and not checked on the DNA. TRBV7-5 is assigned pseudogene status. The CDR3 consists of 14 residues.

The CDR3, as DNA: TGTGCCAGTAGTATGGGGACCAGGGCGGCGGAGACCCAGTACTTC. Translation gives CASSMGTRAAETQYF. This sequence joins TRBV19 and TRBJ2-5, with D perhaps TRBD1 or TRBD2 (5 bases each). The CDR3 is 15 amino acids. CDR1 is LNHDA and CDR2 is SQIVND in the germline V gene (reference sequence). V was cut by 3 bases and J by 5 bases, with 16 bases left in between.

The rearrangement uses TRBV6-8 and TRBJ1-1, with D maybe TRBD1 (5 bases). CDR1 and CDR2 (germline): MNHGY, SAAAGT. CDR3 length equals 13 residues. Trimming removed 4 bases from V and 7 bases from J, with 13 bases in between. The CDR3 loop reads CASSLSGDGEAFF. In DNA, the CDR3 is TGTGCCAGCAGTTTATCTGGGGACGGTGAAGCTTTCTTT.

The V gene is TRBV10-2, the J gene TRBJ2-7, with 11 bases fitting TRBD2. Germline lookup yields CDR1 WSHSY and CDR2 SAAADI. The CDR3 has 18 residues. J gave up 3 bases and V 3 bases, and 13 bases lay outside the gene matches. The CDR3 DNA is TGCGCCAGCAGTGAACTCGTCCCGGGACTAGCGGATAGCTACGAGCAGTACTTC. Its translation is CASSELVPGLADSYEQYF.

This chain joins TRBV10-3 and TRBJ2-7; 7 positions match TRBD1. CDR1 and CDR2 (germline): ENHRY, SYGVKD. The trim removed 2 bases at V and 4 bases at J, leaving 2 bases unmatched. The CDR3 sequence is 13 residues long. Here the CDR3 reads CAISEGRGYEQYF. The DNA for the CDR3 is TGTGCCATCAGTGAGGGCAGGGGGTACGAGCAGTACTTC.

The chain links TRBV7-4 to TRBJ2-7; no clear D gene. V lost 2 bases and J lost 0, with 17 bases in between. The CDR3 is made up of 17 amino acids. Per germline, CDR1 SGHVT and CDR2 SQSDAQ. This CDR3 reads CASSLSPIRYPSYEQYF. The CDR3 coding sequence is TGTGCCAGCAGCTTATCTCCCATCCGGTACCCCTCCTACGAGCAGTACTTC. The complete variable domain, with remaining parts taken from reference TRBV7-4 and TRBJ2-7, reads GAGVSQSPRYKVAKRGRDVALRCDSISGHVTLYWYRQTLGQGSEVLTYSQSDAQRDKSGRPSGRFSAERPERSVSTLKIQRTEQGDSAVYLCASSLSPIRYPSYEQYFGPGTRLTVT.

In its sample, this clone was seen once. The V gene is TRBV25-1, the J gene TRBJ2-7; tentatively, D is TRBD1 or TRBD2 (5 bases each). V lost 5 bases and J lost 3, with 17 bases in between. Germline V gene data show CDR1 as MGHDK and CDR2 as SYGVNS. The CDR3 extends over 15 amino acids. The CDR3 reads CASSLGKTGRYEQYF. Here the CDR3 DNA reads TGTGCCAGCAGTTTAGGGAAAACGGGACGCTACGAGCAGTACTTC.

On this clone: The junction departs from the called germline gene at one end, perhaps through a read error. V and J are TRBV6-8 and TRBJ1-1; no reliable D call. The germline V gene has CDR1 MNHGY and CDR2 SAAAGT. The CDR3 totals 14 residues. CDR3 DNA: TGTGCCAGCAGTGCGCCGACCTTGAACGCTGAAGCTTTCTTT. Protein sequence: CASSAPTLNAEAFF.

This chain joins TRBV28 and TRBJ2-3; 12 bases fit TRBD1. The germline gives CDR1 MDHEN, CDR2 SYDVKM. V lost 4 bases and J lost 0; bases outside the gene matches: 5. The CDR3 extends over 17 amino acids. The CDR3 sequence: CASSSPGQGASTDTQYF. The CDR3 DNA sequence: TGTGCCAGCAGTTCACCGGGACAGGGGGCGAGCACAGATACGCAGTATTTT. The whole variable domain, filled in from reference TRBV28 and TRBJ2-3, reads DVKVTQSSRYLVKRTGEKVFLECVQDMDHENMFWYRQDPGLGLRLIYFSYDVKMKEKGDIPEGYSVSREKKERFSLILESASTNQTSMYLCASSSPGQGASTDTQYFGPGTRLTVL.

The J gene is TRBJ2-7, the V gene TRBV19; 9 nucleotides agree with TRBD2. CDR1 is LNHDA, CDR2 SQIVND, per germline (reference sequence). J lost 4 bases, V lost 6 bases, and 10 bases had no gene match. This CDR3 is built from 15 residues. For the CDR3, the DNA is TGTGCCAGTAGCCCTCAGGCGGGAGGGCCGTACGAGCAGTACTTC. Protein product: CASSPQAGGPYEQYF.

This clone is medium-sized within its sample. The rearrangement links TRBV11-3 to TRBJ2-2; 10 positions match TRBD1. In germline, CDR1 is SGHNT, CDR2 YENEEA. V was clipped by 5 bases and J by 6 bases; unmatched bases: 9. This CDR3 region has 16 residues. DNA for the CDR3: TGTGCCAGCAGCCTCGGACAGGGGGTATTCGCCGGGGAGCTGTTTTTT. Protein: CASSLGQGVFAGELFF.

J is TRBJ1-5 and V is TRBV10-2, with 11 bases lining up with TRBD1. The germline V gene has CDR1 WSHSY and CDR2 SAAADI. This CDR3 is 17 amino acids long. V lost 2 bases, J lost 3 bases, and 6 bases stayed unmatched. CDR3 DNA sequence: TGCGCCAGCAGTGAGGGACAGGGGGCATTAGACAATCAGCCCCAGCATTTT. It specifies CASSEGQGALDNQPQHF.

A few counts support this clone. V gene TRBV19 combines with J gene TRBJ1-5; 7 nucleotides agree with TRBD1. In germline, CDR1 is LNHDA, CDR2 SQIVND (reference sequence). The junction had 8 bases not matched to a gene; V was cut back by 7 bases and J by 2 bases. The CDR3 is 15 residues long. CDR3 amino acids: CASTKPGTGNQPQHF. The CDR3 region has the DNA TGTGCCAGTACCAAACCCGGGACAGGCAATCAGCCCCAGCATTTT.

The CDR3 loop reads CASSLRLAGSNEQFF. The CDR3 bases are TGTGCCAGCAGTTTAAGACTAGCGGGAAGCAATGAGCAGTTCTTC. The gene calls are TRBV28 and TRBJ2-1; 11 positions agree with TRBD2. This CDR3 contains 15 residues. Germline V lookup: CDR1 MDHEN, CDR2 SYDVKM. Unmatched junction bases numbered 3, after V lost 2 bases and J lost 6 bases.

Within the sample, this clone is medium-sized. This rearrangement joins TRBV19 to TRBJ1-2; 9 bases map to TRBD1. Per germline, CDR1 LNHDA and CDR2 SQIVND (reference sequence). V shed 3 bases and J 2 bases; nucleotides not matched to a gene: 10. CDR3 length equals 17 residues. The CDR3 spells CASSIPGTGTGNYGYTF. Here the CDR3 DNA reads TGTGCCAGTAGTATTCCCGGGACAGGGACTGGGAACTATGGCTACACCTTC.

This clone was seen a few times. This rearrangement joins TRBV29-1 to TRBJ2-2; TRBD2 might be the D (6 bases). The germline V and J ends were trimmed by 7 bases and 6 bases, with 15 bases remaining between them. CDR1 and CDR2 (germline): SQVTM, ANQGSEA. This CDR3 spans 13 amino acids. CDR3 loop: CSGGPGVPGELFF. The CDR3, as DNA: TGCAGCGGTGGCCCGGGGGTGCCCGGGGAGCTGTTTTTT.

A few counts support this clone. This chain joins TRBV6-8 and TRBJ2-7; D might be TRBD1 (6 bases). Germline CDR1 and CDR2: MNHGY and SAAAGT. Trimming left V 6 bases short and J 6 bases short, with 15 bases between. There are 13 residues in the CDR3. In DNA form, the CDR3 reads TGTGCCAGCAGCGTGACAGGTCGGACCGAGCAGTACTTC. Translated: CASSVTGRTEQYF.

This clone was seen a handful of times. The chain combines TRBV6-8 with TRBJ1-5, with 9 bases lining up with TRBD1. V was clipped by 7 bases and J by 3 bases; unmatched bases: 7. Germline-derived CDR1 and CDR2 are MNHGY and SAAAGT. The CDR3 is 15 amino acids. CDR3: CASNVGQGYNQPQHF. CDR3 DNA: TGTGCCAGCAATGTCGGACAGGGGTACAATCAGCCCCAGCATTTT.

The V and J genes are TRBV6-8 and TRBJ2-7, with 7 bases that match TRBD2. The length of the CDR3 is 16 residues. V was clipped by 0 bases and J by 4 bases; unmatched bases: 9. Looked up from germline, CDR1 is MNHGY and CDR2 is SAAAGT. CDR3 sequence: CASSYSGPGLSYEQYF. The CDR3 DNA reads as TGTGCCAGCAGTTACTCCGGACCGGGACTAAGTTACGAGCAGTACTTC.

The V gene is TRBV11-3, the J gene TRBJ2-1, with unresolved D. V was cut by 1 base and J by 4 bases, with 14 bases left in between. The CDR3 loop spans 16 amino acids. CDR1 is SGHNT, CDR2 YENEEA, per germline. The CDR3 DNA follows: TGTGCCAGCAGCTTAGTTGGCCGACACTTTTACAATGAGCAGTTCTTC. It codes for CASSLVGRHFYNEQFF.

This clone was seen a single time. The chain combines TRBV14 with TRBJ2-2; D remains unclear. Germline V CDR1 and CDR2: SGHDN, FVKESK. Trimming stripped 1 base from V and 5 bases from J, with 11 bases between. This CDR3 spans 15 amino acids. The DNA of the CDR3 is TGTGCCAGCAGCCAAGTAGTCCTTGCGACCGGGGAGCTGTTTTTT. Translated: CASSQVVLATGELFF.